A single sample is the source of the 29 T cell receptor beta chains below, sequenced in a study of T cell changes during pregnancy in multiple sclerosis. The data were produced by immunoSEQ multiplex PCR, yet TCRdb's version contains in-frame clones alone and is incomplete. The repertoire includes around 72,000 clones, just over 90% of them detected once, and around 0.45% sits in the top ten. This material consisted of CD4+ T cells from peripheral blood mononuclear cells, taken before pregnancy. These receptors all come from a female donor with multiple sclerosis, enrolled in a pregnancy study.

The gene calls are TRBV11-2 and TRBJ1-1; D not certain. The germline V and J ends were trimmed by 0 bases and 4 bases, with 6 bases remaining between them. CDR3 length: 13 residues. Germline V gene data show CDR1 as SGHAT and CDR2 as FQNNGV. CDR3 bases: TGTGCCAGCAGCTTAGATCCTATCACTGAAGCTTTCTTT. Protein: CASSLDPITEAFF.

V gene TRBV7-2 combines with J gene TRBJ1-2; D not resolved. V was clipped by 6 bases and J by 14 bases, with 22 bases between them. The germline gives CDR1 SGHTA, CDR2 FQGNSA. The CDR3 runs to 13 residues. The CDR3 reads CASSPPGTYRCTF. Written as DNA, the CDR3 is TGTGCCAGCAGTCCACCGGGAACATATAGGTGTACCTTC.

The chain is built from TRBV6-1 and TRBJ1-2; D not resolved. The CDR3 loop spans 11 amino acids. Germline V gene lookup returns CDR1 MNHNS and CDR2 SASEGT. V dropped 3 bases and J dropped 10 bases, with 9 bases sitting between them. For the CDR3, the DNA is TGTGCCAGCAGTGAGTCCTCTGTCTACACCTTC. This gives the protein CASSESSVYTF.

CDR3 bases: TGTGCCAGCAGTTTAGCCGGGCGGGACCTTAAACGCTATGGCTACACCTTC. This codes for CASSLAGRDLKRYGYTF. The chain is built from TRBV27 and TRBJ1-2; maybe TRBD1 (5 bases). The CDR3 contains 17 residues. Germline V gene data show CDR1 as MNHEY and CDR2 as SMNVEV (reference sequence). V was shortened by 2 bases and J by 4 bases, with 20 bases between the two germline ends.

V is TRBV2 and J is TRBJ1-2; TRBD1 agrees at 8 bases. The germline gives CDR1 SNHLY, CDR2 FYNNEI. The trim removed 6 bases at V and 8 bases at J, leaving 8 bases unmatched. This CDR3 contains 13 residues. The CDR3 bases are TGTGCCAGCAGCCGAGGACAGGGTAAGGGCTACACCTTC. It specifies CASSRGQGKGYTF.

The chain couples TRBV14 to TRBJ2-1; weak D call: TRBD1 (5 bases). Per germline, CDR1 SGHDN and CDR2 FVKESK. This CDR3 comprises 12 residues. Trimming took 2 bases from V and 7 from J, leaving 6 bases between them. In DNA form, the CDR3 reads TGTGCCAGCAGCCAAAGGGGAAATGAGCAGTTCTTC. Protein: CASSQRGNEQFF.

The chain uses TRBV9 and TRBJ2-7; TRBD2 might be the D (5 bases). Germline CDR1 SGDLS, CDR2 YYNGEE. The length of the CDR3 is 14 residues. V lost 0 bases and J lost 4, with 11 bases in between. In nucleotides, the CDR3 is TGTGCCAGCAGCGTAGACGGGGAAGCTTACGAGCAGTACTTC. It is translated as CASSVDGEAYEQYF. The full variable domain, with the rest looked up from reference TRBV9 and TRBJ2-7, is DSGVTQTPKHLITATGQRVTLRCSPRSGDLSVYWYQQSLDQGLQFLIQYYNGEERAKGNILERFSAQQFPDLHSELNLSSLELGDSALYFCASSVDGEAYEQYFGPGTRLTVT.

This rearrangement joins TRBV7-2 to TRBJ2-7; 8 bases fit TRBD2. The junction had 9 bases not matched to a gene; V was cut back by 2 bases and J by 0 bases. This CDR3 is built from 17 residues. Germline V gene data show CDR1 as SGHTA and CDR2 as FQGNSA. CDR3 loop: CASSLSLAGGYSYEQYF. The CDR3 DNA follows: TGTGCCAGCAGCTTAAGTCTGGCGGGGGGATACTCCTACGAGCAGTACTTC.

This chain connects TRBV30 to TRBJ2-1, with 8 nucleotides matching TRBD1. CDR3 length: 11 residues. Germline CDR1 is GTSNPN and CDR2 is SVGIG (reference sequence). With V trimmed by 4 bases and J by 15 bases, 8 bases remained unmatched. The CDR3 reads CAWTARQGPFF. The CDR3 region has the DNA TGTGCCTGGACGGCCAGACAGGGGCCGTTCTTC.

The rearrangement joins TRBV5-4 to TRBJ2-2; the match to TRBD2 covers 11 bases. The V gene end was trimmed by 3 bases and the J gene end by 0 bases; junction bases not matched to a gene: 10. This CDR3 comprises 19 residues. CDR1 is SGHNT and CDR2 is YYREEE in the germline V gene (reference sequence). The CDR3 here is CASSSRTSGLRSNTGELFF. In DNA form, the CDR3 reads TGTGCCAGCAGCTCTAGGACTAGCGGGCTTAGATCGAACACCGGGGAGCTGTTTTTT.

The chain has TRBV5-1 and TRBJ2-1, with D possibly matching TRBD2 (5 bases). Trimming stripped 3 bases from V and 0 bases from J, with 10 bases between. The germline CDR1 and CDR2 sequences are SGHRS and YFSETQ. CDR3 length: 15 residues. The CDR3 loop is CASSWTSSSYNEQFF. Written as DNA, the CDR3 is TGCGCCAGCAGCTGGACTTCCAGCTCCTACAATGAGCAGTTCTTC.

This clone has more than one count but fewer than ten. The gene calls are TRBV10-1 and TRBJ1-6; D gene ambiguous. The V gene's germline CDR1 is WNHNN and CDR2 SYGVQD (reference sequence). Deletions cut 10 bases from V and 3 bases from J, with 13 bases between. The CDR3 is 14 amino acids. CDR3: CANQREIYNSPLHF. The CDR3 region has the DNA TGCGCCAATCAGCGGGAGATCTATAATTCACCCCTCCACTTT.

The V gene is TRBV15, the J gene TRBJ2-3; tentatively, D is TRBD2 (5 bases). Looked up from germline, CDR1 is LNHNV and CDR2 is YYDKDF (reference sequence). CDR3 length equals 15 residues. Trimming took 0 bases from V and 3 from J, leaving 10 bases between them. CDR3: CATSREGSRTDTQYF. Written as DNA, the CDR3 is TGTGCCACCAGCAGAGAAGGGAGCCGAACAGATACGCAGTATTTT.

The rearrangement joins TRBV7-2 to TRBJ1-3; D is uncertain. Looked up from germline, CDR1 is SGHTA and CDR2 is FQGNSA. The V end lost 3 bases, the J end lost 1 base, and 7 bases lay between the germline ends. There are 14 residues in the CDR3. This CDR3 is CASSFSGSGNTIYF. The CDR3 nucleotides read TGTGCCAGCAGCTTCTCGGGATCTGGAAACACCATATATTTT.

The chain carries TRBV19 and TRBJ2-3; 9 bases match TRBD2. Germline V gene data show CDR1 as LNHDA and CDR2 as SQIVND (reference sequence). This CDR3 has 13 amino acids. V lost 9 bases and J lost 1; bases outside the gene matches: 2. CDR3 DNA sequence: TGTGCCAGCAGGACTAGCGGCACAGATACGCAGTATTTT. Its translation: CASRTSGTDTQYF. Drawing the rest from reference TRBV19 and TRBJ2-3, the complete variable domain is DGGITQSPKYLFRKEGQNVTLSCEQNLNHDAMYWYRQDPGQGLRLIYYSQIVNDFQKGDIAEGYSVSREKKESFPLTVTSAQKNPTAFYLCASRTSGTDTQYFGPGTRLTVL.

The chain joins TRBV15 to TRBJ2-7, with D unresolved. CDR3 size: 13 residues. In germline, CDR1 is LNHNV, CDR2 YYDKDF (reference sequence). Trimming stripped 0 bases from V and 2 bases from J, with 5 bases between. Here the CDR3 DNA reads TGTGCCACCAGCAGAGATTCAGCCTACGAGCAGTACTTC. Amino acids: CATSRDSAYEQYF.

This sequence joins TRBV18 and TRBJ1-4; D is undetermined. The CDR3 has 15 residues. From germline, CDR1 is KGHSH and CDR2 LQKENI. Trimming took 4 bases from V and 8 from J, leaving 17 bases between them. CDR3 in amino acids: CASSLTVAGEEKLFF. CDR3 sequence (DNA): TGTGCCAGCTCACTCACCGTGGCCGGGGAGGAAAAACTGTTTTTT.

The chain recombines TRBV9 with TRBJ2-3; 8 bases are a match to TRBD2. Germline V lookup: CDR1 SGDLS, CDR2 YYNGEE. There are 15 residues in the CDR3. The J segment lost 3 bases and the V segment lost 2 bases, leaving 5 bases of the junction unmatched. The CDR3 loop reads CASSVLSGTTDTQYF. Here the CDR3 DNA reads TGTGCCAGCAGCGTCCTTAGCGGGACAACAGATACGCAGTATTTT.

This clone was detected only once. The sample has other DNA sequences that encode this CDR3 too. The V and J genes are TRBV5-1 and TRBJ2-1, with 9 nucleotides matching TRBD2. Germline values: CDR1 SGHRS, CDR2 YFSETQ. J gave up 13 bases and V 0 bases, and 8 bases lay outside the gene matches. This CDR3 spans 14 amino acids. In DNA, the CDR3 is TGCGCCAGCAGCTTGGCTGGGTCAGCGGGAGGTCAGTTCTTC. Its protein is CASSLAGSAGGQFF. Full variable domain (outside the CDR3, taken from reference TRBV5-1 and TRBJ2-1): KAGVTQTPRYLIKTRGQQVTLSCSPISGHRSVSWYQQTPGQGLQFLFEYFSETQRNKGNFPGRFSGRQFSNSRSEMNVSTLELGDSALYLCASSLAGSAGGQFFGPGTRLTVL.

The chain links TRBV29-1 to TRBJ2-2, with D possibly TRBD2 on 6 matching bases. The CDR3 is 15 amino acids. The germline V gene has CDR1 SQVTM and CDR2 ANQGSEA. V shed 3 bases and J shed 5 bases, with 16 bases lying between them. In nucleotides, the CDR3 is TGCAGCGTTGAGCCCTTTAGGGGAGGAACCGGGGAGCTGTTTTTT. Protein sequence: CSVEPFRGGTGELFF.

J is TRBJ1-3 and V is TRBV19, with D uncertain. V lost 5 bases to trimming and J lost 5 bases, with 10 bases between them. Per germline, CDR1 LNHDA and CDR2 SQIVND (reference sequence). This CDR3 is built from 13 residues. DNA of the CDR3: TGTGCCAGTAGTCGCGGCAGTCGAAACACCATATATTTT. Amino acid sequence: CASSRGSRNTIYF.

J is TRBJ2-1 and V is TRBV19; 9 nucleotides agree with TRBD2. CDR1 LNHDA and CDR2 SQIVND come from the germline V gene (reference sequence). This CDR3 has 19 residues. The junction had 9 bases not matched to a gene; V was cut back by 0 bases and J by 0 bases. The CDR3 spells CASSIDLASGKSSYNEQFF. CDR3 DNA sequence: TGTGCCAGTAGTATAGATCTTGCTAGCGGGAAAAGCTCCTACAATGAGCAGTTCTTC.

The chain has TRBV7-9 and TRBJ1-3; D possibly corresponds to TRBD1 (5 bases). Germline V gene data show CDR1 as SEHNR and CDR2 as FQNEAQ (reference sequence). The CDR3 is made up of 16 amino acids. V was trimmed by 5 bases and J by 1 base, leaving 15 bases between them. The CDR3 spells CASSPRGTASGNTIYF. The CDR3 DNA reads as TGTGCCAGCAGCCCCCGGGGGACGGCATCTGGAAACACCATATATTTT.

Worth noting for this clone: One junction end disagrees with the germline gene, perhaps due to a read error. CDR3 region: CASSLTPAGAYNEQFF. For the CDR3, the DNA is TGTGCCAGCAGCCTAACCCCTGCCGGGGCCTACAATGAGCAGTTCTTC. This chain connects TRBV7-3 to TRBJ2-1; tentative D call: TRBD2 (5 bases). Germline V gene lookup returns CDR1 SGHTA and CDR2 FQGTGA. The CDR3 runs to 16 residues.

CDR3 nucleotide sequence: TGTGCCAGCAGCTTGAGGACAGGGGGCAGGAAGACCCAGTACTTC. It specifies CASSLRTGGRKTQYF. This chain connects TRBV5-6 to TRBJ2-5; 11 positions agree with TRBD1. CDR1 SGHDT and CDR2 YYEEEE come from the germline V gene. There are 15 residues in the CDR3. V dropped 1 base and J dropped 6; count of bases not matched to a gene: 5.

This rearrangement joins TRBV5-1 to TRBJ2-2; 9 nucleotides agree with TRBD2. The ends lost 0 bases at V and 2 bases at J; junction bases unmatched: 2. Germline V gene sequence: CDR1 SGHRS, CDR2 YFSETQ. The CDR3 loop spans 16 amino acids. The CDR3 here is CASSLELAGNTGELFF. The CDR3 DNA reads TGCGCCAGCAGCTTGGAACTAGCGGGTAACACCGGGGAGCTGTTTTTT.

The chain carries TRBV6-6 and TRBJ2-2; 10 bases line up with TRBD2. Germline values: CDR1 MNHNY, CDR2 SVGAGI (reference sequence). V shed 0 bases, J shed 16 bases, and the junction held 11 bases outside the gene matches. This CDR3 contains 15 residues. CDR3: CASSYSKTSGLDRFF. The CDR3 DNA is TGTGCCAGCAGTTACTCGAAGACTAGCGGGCTTGATCGGTTTTTT.

CDR3 DNA sequence: TGCGCCAGCAGTGAGCTTTACTATAGTATGACCTATAGCAATCAGCCCCAGCATTTT. It yields the protein CASSELYYSMTYSNQPQHF. The chain uses TRBV10-1 and TRBJ1-5; D not resolved. The CDR3 spans 19 residues. The V gene's germline CDR1 is WNHNN and CDR2 SYGVQD (reference sequence). V dropped 2 bases and J dropped 0 bases, with 20 bases sitting between them.

The rearrangement links TRBV30 to TRBJ2-7, with TRBD1 matching over 7 bases. This CDR3 comprises 13 residues. Germline V gene data show CDR1 as GTSNPN and CDR2 as SVGIG (reference sequence). V gave up 2 bases and J gave up 4 bases; unmatched junction bases: 5. The CDR3 loop is CAWSSQGPYEQYF. The DNA of the CDR3 is TGTGCCTGGAGTTCACAGGGGCCTTACGAGCAGTACTTC.